The 20 T cell receptor beta chains below were found in one sample sequenced in a study of blood T cells in healthy people across ages. A J-beta primer mix and a sample-barcoded 5' primer were used in a second PCR of roughly 6 to 11 cycles. TCRdb redid the calling of the 5' RACE reads with MiXCR, one entry per CDR3 protein. This repertoire shows some 1.5 million distinct CDR3 sequences, under 30% found once; its top ten account for 7.7%. The sample consisted of blood. These receptors were taken from a woman aged 25 to 45 in good health.

The chain joins TRBV3-1 to TRBJ2-5, with 7 bases matching TRBD1. Trimming at V came to 2 bases and at J to 4 bases, leaving 4 bases not matched to a gene. Looked up from germline, CDR1 is LGHDT and CDR2 is YNNKEL (reference sequence). CDR3 length equals 14 residues. The CDR3 nucleotides read TGTGCCAGCAGCCAACAAACAGGGGTAGAGACCCAGTACTTC. This codes for CASSQQTGVETQYF.

Comments on this clonotype: Being one base from a much bigger clone, this may be a read error. This rearrangement joins TRBV29-1 to TRBJ1-2; maybe TRBD1 (5 bases). CDR1 is SQVTM, CDR2 ANQGSEA, per germline. Trimming removed 3 bases at V and 5 bases at J, with 16 bases between. The length of the CDR3 is 14 residues. In DNA form, the CDR3 reads TGCAGCGTTGATTGGGCAGGGCGGGAGTATGGCTACACCTTC. It translates to CSVDWAGREYGYTF.

Ten or more counts support this clonotype. This chain uses TRBV5-1 with TRBJ2-1; 10 bases fit TRBD2. Unmatched junction bases numbered 4, after V lost 3 bases and J lost 7 bases. This CDR3 is 14 amino acids long. Germline loops: CDR1 SGHRS, CDR2 YFSETQ. CDR3 sequence: CASSWTSGPNEQFF. As DNA, the CDR3 is TGCGCCAGCAGCTGGACTAGCGGCCCAAATGAGCAGTTCTTC.

DNA of the CDR3: TGTGCCAGCAGCTTGGGGGACACGGGGAGCTATGGCTACACCTTC. It translates to CASSLGDTGSYGYTF. The V and J genes are TRBV5-5 and TRBJ1-2; tentatively, D is TRBD1 (6 bases). Germline CDR1 and CDR2: SGHKS and YYEKEE (reference sequence). V shed 0 bases and J shed 4 bases, with 13 bases lying between them. This CDR3 is 15 amino acids long.

There are a few counts of this clonotype. The CDR3, as DNA: TGTGCCACCAGTGATAGACTAGCGGTAAACACAGATACGCAGTATTTT. This codes for CATSDRLAVNTDTQYF. V usage is TRBV24-1 and J usage is TRBJ2-3; 9 nucleotides agree with TRBD2. CDR1 and CDR2 (germline): KGHDR, SFDVKD. Germline trimming cut 3 bases from V and 2 bases from J; bases unmatched to any gene: 5. The CDR3 sequence is 16 residues long.

The table lists this clonotype with a count of one. A read error may be the cause here, since a much bigger clone is one base away. The rearrangement joins TRBV16 to TRBJ2-5, with 7 bases lining up with TRBD2. V dropped 4 bases and J dropped 11; count of bases not matched to a gene: 16. Germline-derived CDR1 and CDR2 are KGHSY and FQNENV. This CDR3 spans 15 amino acids. CDR3 region: CASSPPGRGEGEQYF. The CDR3 DNA reads TGTGCCAGCAGCCCTCCCGGACGGGGGGAGGGTGAGCAGTACTTC. Together with reference TRBV16 and TRBJ2-5, the CDR3 gives the full variable domain: GEEVAQTPKHLVRGEGQKAKLYCAPIKGHSYVFWYQQVLKNEFKFLISFQNENVFDETGMPKERFSAKCLPNSPCSLEIQATKLEDSAVYFCASSPPGRGEGEQYFGPGTRLLVL.

This clonotype was counted only a few times. CDR3 in DNA: TGTGCCAGCAGCTACGGACTGACAGGGGCCAACGTCCTGACTTTC. Translation gives CASSYGLTGANVLTF. The chain is built from TRBV12-3 or TRBV12-4 and TRBJ2-6, with D possibly being TRBD2 (5 bases). The CDR3 has 15 amino acids. Deletions cut 6 bases from V and 4 bases from J, with 13 bases between.

This clonotype has only a few counts. This chain connects TRBV25-1 to TRBJ2-7; D may be TRBD1 (5 bases). Trimming shortened V by 3 bases and J by 5 bases, and 11 bases separated the two germline ends. Germline CDR1 and CDR2: MGHDK and SYGVNS. CDR3 length equals 13 residues. The CDR3 sequence: CASSDAGPHEQYF. CDR3 nucleotides: TGTGCCAGCAGTGATGCAGGGCCTCACGAGCAGTACTTC.

The table lists this clonotype with a few counts. The chain has TRBV6-1 and TRBJ2-4; 8 nucleotides line up with TRBD1. V was clipped by 4 bases and J by 8 bases; unmatched bases: 13. Germline V gene data show CDR1 as MNHNS and CDR2 as SASEGT. The CDR3 runs to 16 residues. The CDR3 here is CASSGRTGCDADIQYF. CDR3 nucleotides: TGTGCCAGCAGTGGTCGGACAGGGTGCGATGCGGACATTCAGTACTTC.

In its sample, this clonotype was seen a few times. It may be a read error: a sequence one base away is much more abundant. This chain joins TRBV20-1 and TRBJ2-5; no definite D call. V was clipped by 3 bases and J by 5 bases, with 10 bases between them. Germline V gene sequence: CDR1 DFQATT, CDR2 SNEGSKA (reference sequence). The CDR3 runs to 12 residues. The CDR3 DNA sequence: TGCAGTGCTAGCAGGCGCGCGGAGACCCAGTACTTC. Amino acid sequence: CSASRRAETQYF.

The chain recombines TRBV30 with TRBJ2-1; tentative D call: TRBD1 (5 bases). CDR3 length equals 12 residues. Per the germline V gene, CDR1 is GTSNPN and CDR2 is SVGIG (reference sequence). The V end was cut by 2 bases, the J end by 10 bases, with 12 bases between. The CDR3 sequence: CAWSSQGREQFF. The CDR3 bases are TGTGCCTGGAGTTCCCAGGGTAGGGAGCAGTTCTTC.

This chain joins TRBV20-1 and TRBJ1-2; 8 nucleotides line up with TRBD1. The V and J ends lost 6 bases and 5 bases, in that order; junction bases with no gene match: 11. Per germline, CDR1 DFQATT and CDR2 SNEGSKA (reference sequence). The CDR3 loop spans 14 amino acids. This chain's CDR3 is CSASTGVIGYGYTF. CDR3 nucleotides: TGCAGTGCATCGACAGGGGTAATTGGGTATGGCTACACCTTC.

V gene TRBV27 combines with J gene TRBJ2-2; 12 bases are a match to TRBD2. The CDR3 is 14 residues long. Germline V CDR1 and CDR2: MNHEY, SMNVEV (reference sequence). V was clipped by 6 bases and J by 4 bases; unmatched bases: 0. In nucleotides, the CDR3 is TGTGCCAGCAGGGGACTAGCGGGCACCGGGGAGCTGTTTTTT. It is translated as CASRGLAGTGELFF.

V is TRBV27 and J is TRBJ1-5; D unclear. The CDR3 has 12 amino acids. Trimming shortened V by 2 bases and J by 7 bases, and 6 bases separated the two germline ends. Germline CDR1 and CDR2: MNHEY and SMNVEV (reference sequence). The CDR3 protein is CASSLNLQPQHF. In DNA form, the CDR3 reads TGTGCCAGCAGTTTAAACCTCCAGCCCCAGCATTTT.

Only a few counts were recorded for this clonotype. The rearrangement joins TRBV20-1 to TRBJ1-2; 8 nucleotides agree with TRBD1. In germline, CDR1 is DFQATT, CDR2 SNEGSKA (reference sequence). The V and J ends lost 3 bases and 3 bases, in that order; junction bases with no gene match: 6. The CDR3 loop spans 14 amino acids. Written as DNA, the CDR3 is TGCAGTGCTAGGCCGGGACAGGTTGACTATGGCTACACCTTC. Translating gives CSARPGQVDYGYTF.

The rearrangement links TRBV20-1 to TRBJ1-2; the D is unclear. Germline V CDR1 and CDR2: DFQATT, SNEGSKA (reference sequence). Trimming removed 1 base from V and 5 bases from J, with 11 bases in between. The CDR3 spans 13 residues. In DNA, the CDR3 is TGCAGTGCTAGAGTGGGCAGCGGGTATGGCTACACCTTC. Translated, it gives CSARVGSGYGYTF.

The chain couples TRBV6-6 to TRBJ2-1; 11 bases match TRBD2. V trimming: 2 bases; J trimming: 7 bases; junction bases outside the gene matches: 4. The V gene's germline CDR1 is MNHNY and CDR2 SVGAGI (reference sequence). The CDR3 length is 15 residues. The CDR3: CASSYLAGGTNEQFF. In DNA form, the CDR3 reads TGTGCCAGCAGTTACCTAGCGGGGGGAACGAATGAGCAGTTCTTC.

This clonotype was counted a few times. V usage is TRBV6-1 and J usage is TRBJ1-3; D uncertain. V lost 2 bases to trimming and J lost 2 bases, with 1 base between them. The germline V gene has CDR1 MNHNS and CDR2 SASEGT. This CDR3 spans 12 amino acids. As DNA, the CDR3 is TGTGCCAGCAGTGAAACTGGAAACACCATATATTTT. Translation: CASSETGNTIYF.

The chain has TRBV6-6 and TRBJ1-5; D might be TRBD1 (5 bases). Germline assignment: CDR1 MNHNY and CDR2 SVGAGI (reference sequence). The CDR3 totals 15 residues. V lost 8 bases to trimming and J lost 6 bases, with 20 bases between them. The CDR3 loop reads CASGRVQGLGQPQHF. CDR3 nucleotide sequence: TGTGCCAGCGGCCGAGTCCAGGGTTTGGGTCAGCCCCAGCATTTT.

The chain employs TRBV6-5 and TRBJ2-7, with D perhaps matching TRBD2 (5 bases). Trimming removed 4 bases from V and 2 bases from J, with 15 bases in between. CDR3 length: 15 residues. Germline assignment: CDR1 MNHEY and CDR2 SVGAGI. DNA of the CDR3: TGTGCCAGCAGTTCCCCGGGGAGACTTGCCTACGAGCAGTACTTC. Translating it yields CASSSPGRLAYEQYF.